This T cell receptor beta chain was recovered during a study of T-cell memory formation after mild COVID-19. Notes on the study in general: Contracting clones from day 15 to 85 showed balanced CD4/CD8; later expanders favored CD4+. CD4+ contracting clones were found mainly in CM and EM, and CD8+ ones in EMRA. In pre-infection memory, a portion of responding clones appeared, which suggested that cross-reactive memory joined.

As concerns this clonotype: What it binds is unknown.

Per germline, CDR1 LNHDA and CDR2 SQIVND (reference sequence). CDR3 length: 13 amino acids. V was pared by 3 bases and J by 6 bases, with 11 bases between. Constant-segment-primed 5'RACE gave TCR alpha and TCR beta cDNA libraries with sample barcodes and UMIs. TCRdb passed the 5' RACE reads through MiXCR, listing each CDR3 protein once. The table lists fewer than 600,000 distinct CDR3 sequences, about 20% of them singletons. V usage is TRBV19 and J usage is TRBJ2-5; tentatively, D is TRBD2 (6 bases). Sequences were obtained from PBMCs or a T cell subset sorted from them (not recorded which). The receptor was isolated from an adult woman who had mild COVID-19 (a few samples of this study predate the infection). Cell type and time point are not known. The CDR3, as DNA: TGTGCCAGTAGTATCACGGGAGCCCAGACCCAGTACTTC. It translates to CASSITGAQTQYF.